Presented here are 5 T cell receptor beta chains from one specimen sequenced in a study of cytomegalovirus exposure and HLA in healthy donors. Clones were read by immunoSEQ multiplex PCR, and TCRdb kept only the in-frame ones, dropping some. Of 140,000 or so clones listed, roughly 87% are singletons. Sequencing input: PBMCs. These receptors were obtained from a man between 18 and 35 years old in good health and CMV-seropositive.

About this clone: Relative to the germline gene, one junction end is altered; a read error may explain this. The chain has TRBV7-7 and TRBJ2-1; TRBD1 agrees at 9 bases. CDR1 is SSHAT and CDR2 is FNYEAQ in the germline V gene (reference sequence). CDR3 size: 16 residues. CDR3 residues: CASSLTTGGFGNEQFF. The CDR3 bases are TGTGCTAGCAGCTTAACCACAGGGGGCTTTGGAAATGAGCAGTTCTTC.

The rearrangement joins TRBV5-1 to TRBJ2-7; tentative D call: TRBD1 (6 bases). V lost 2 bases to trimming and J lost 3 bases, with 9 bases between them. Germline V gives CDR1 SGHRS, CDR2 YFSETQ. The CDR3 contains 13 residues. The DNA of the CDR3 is TGCGCCAGCAGCTTTGGACAGAACTACGAGCAGTACTTC. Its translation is CASSFGQNYEQYF.

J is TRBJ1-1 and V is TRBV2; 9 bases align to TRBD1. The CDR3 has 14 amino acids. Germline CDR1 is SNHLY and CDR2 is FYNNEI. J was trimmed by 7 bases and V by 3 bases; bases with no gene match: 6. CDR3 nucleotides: TGTGCCAGCAGTGAGGGACAGGGTAGGAATGAAGCTTTCTTT. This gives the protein CASSEGQGRNEAFF.

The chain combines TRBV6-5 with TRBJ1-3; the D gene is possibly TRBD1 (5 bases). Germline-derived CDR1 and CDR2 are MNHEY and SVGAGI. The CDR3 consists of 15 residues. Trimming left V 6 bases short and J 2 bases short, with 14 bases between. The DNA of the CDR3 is TGTGCCAGCAGGGTGGGACTGCTCCCTGGAAACACCATATATTTT. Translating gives CASRVGLLPGNTIYF.

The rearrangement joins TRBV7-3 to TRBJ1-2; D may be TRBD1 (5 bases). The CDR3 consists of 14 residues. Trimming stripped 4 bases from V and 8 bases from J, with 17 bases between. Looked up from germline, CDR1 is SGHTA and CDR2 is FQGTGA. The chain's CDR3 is CASSSPEGRGGYTF. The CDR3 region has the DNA TGTGCCAGCAGCTCCCCAGAAGGGAGGGGCGGCTACACCTTC. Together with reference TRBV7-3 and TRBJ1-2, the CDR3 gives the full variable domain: GAGVSQTPSNKVTEKGKYVELRCDPISGHTALYWYRQSLGQGPEFLIYFQGTGAADDSGLPNDRFFAVRPEGSVSTLKIQRTERGDSAVYLCASSSPEGRGGYTFGSGTRLTVV.